Below are 28 T cell receptor beta chains sequenced from a single sample in a study of blood T cell repertoires in COVID-19. TCRdb keeps only in-frame clones here, not all; method: immunoSEQ multiplex PCR. The top ten clones hold approximately 8.3% of a sample with approximately 47,000 clones, roughly 80% of them seen once. The specimen was peripheral blood. These receptors all come from a man aged 55-75 years with acute or convalescent COVID-19.

The V call is TRBV5-6, the J call TRBJ1-3, with 8 positions matching TRBD1. CDR1 is SGHDT, CDR2 YYEEEE, per germline. The CDR3 covers 17 residues. With V trimmed by 2 bases and J by 4 bases, 11 bases remained unmatched. This chain's CDR3 is CASSFFGQGGYGNTIYF. DNA of the CDR3: TGTGCCAGCAGCTTTTTTGGACAGGGAGGATACGGAAACACCATATATTTT. The full variable domain, with the rest looked up from reference TRBV5-6 and TRBJ1-3, is DAGVTQSPTHLIKTRGQQVTLRCSPKSGHDTVSWYQQALGQGPQFIFQYYEEEERQRGNFPDRFSGHQFPNYSSELNVNALLLGDSALYLCASSFFGQGGYGNTIYFGEGSWLTVV.

This clone was detected only a few times. J is TRBJ2-7 and V is TRBV28; D may be TRBD2 (6 bases). Per the germline V gene, CDR1 is MDHEN and CDR2 is SYDVKM. V lost 3 bases and J lost 6, with 6 bases in between. This CDR3 comprises 11 residues. This CDR3 reads CASSLGGEQYF. CDR3 sequence (DNA): TGTGCCAGCAGTTTGGGGGGCGAGCAGTACTTC. The full variable domain, rest sourced from reference TRBV28 and TRBJ2-7, is DVKVTQSSRYLVKRTGEKVFLECVQDMDHENMFWYRQDPGLGLRLIYFSYDVKMKEKGDIPEGYSVSREKKERFSLILESASTNQTSMYLCASSLGGEQYFGPGTRLTVT.

This clone has only one observation. The rearrangement joins TRBV2 to TRBJ2-4; D gene unclear. V shed 6 bases and J shed 3 bases, with 15 bases lying between them. The CDR3 spans 15 residues. The germline V gene encodes CDR1 SNHLY and CDR2 FYNNEI. The CDR3 nucleotides are TGTGCCAGCAGCGCTCTACAGATAGGCAAAAACATTCAGTACTTC. Residues: CASSALQIGKNIQYF.

The chain has TRBV30 and TRBJ2-3, with 7 bases fitting TRBD2. With V trimmed by 5 bases and J by 10 bases, 12 bases remained unmatched. The CDR3 length is 13 residues. Germline CDR1 and CDR2: GTSNPN and SVGIG (reference sequence). CDR3 nucleotides: TGTGCCTGGTCAGGGCGGGGGAGGACCCCGCAGTATTTT. Encoded protein: CAWSGRGRTPQYF.

The genes are TRBV6-5 and TRBJ1-6, with TRBD1 identical over 10 bases. The CDR3 sequence is 15 residues long. The germline CDR1 and CDR2 sequences are MNHEY and SVGAGI. The V and J ends lost 2 bases and 8 bases, in that order; junction bases with no gene match: 3. In DNA form, the CDR3 reads TGTGCCAGCAGTTACCAGACAGGGGGCTATTCACCCCTCCACTTT. Its translation: CASSYQTGGYSPLHF.

This chain links TRBV7-9 with TRBJ1-4; D gene unclear. Trimming shortened V by 4 bases and J by 8 bases, and 14 bases separated the two germline ends. CDR3 length: 14 residues. Germline lookup yields CDR1 SEHNR and CDR2 FQNEAQ (reference sequence). The CDR3 sequence: CASSSGSVEEKLFF. The CDR3 DNA reads as TGTGCCAGCAGCTCCGGTAGTGTAGAAGAAAAACTGTTTTTT.

As for this clone: Distinct nucleotide sequences in the sample also encode this CDR3. V and J are TRBV5-4 and TRBJ2-3; tentatively, D is TRBD2 (6 bases). Trimming left V 0 bases short and J 1 base short, with 9 bases between. From germline, CDR1 is SGHNT and CDR2 YYREEE (reference sequence). The CDR3 is 15 residues long. CDR3: CASSLDGGGTDTQYF. CDR3 DNA sequence: TGTGCCAGCAGCTTGGATGGCGGGGGCACAGATACGCAGTATTTT. The full variable domain, rest sourced from reference TRBV5-4 and TRBJ2-3, is ETGVTQSPTHLIKTRGQQVTLRCSSQSGHNTVSWYQQALGQGPQFIFQYYREEENGRGNFPPRFSGLQFPNYSSELNVNALELDDSALYLCASSLDGGGTDTQYFGPGTRLTVL.

The CDR3 is CASSPTGPIYNEQFF. In DNA, the CDR3 is TGTGCCAGCTCACCGACAGGGCCAATTTACAATGAGCAGTTCTTC. V usage is TRBV18 and J usage is TRBJ2-1; 7 bases match TRBD1. J lost 4 bases, V lost 3 bases, and 6 bases had no gene match. CDR1 is KGHSH, CDR2 LQKENI, per germline. This CDR3 region has 15 residues.

The chain links TRBV5-1 to TRBJ2-1, with TRBD2 as a possible D gene (5 bases). V was shortened by 4 bases and J by 7 bases, with 15 bases between the two germline ends. CDR3 length: 14 amino acids. Germline V gives CDR1 SGHRS, CDR2 YFSETQ. CDR3: CASSRAGNSNEQFF. Written as DNA, the CDR3 is TGCGCCAGCAGCAGGGCCGGGAACTCAAATGAGCAGTTCTTC.

Only one count was recorded for this clone. The rearrangement links TRBV5-4 to TRBJ1-2; D remains ambiguous. CDR1 SGHNT and CDR2 YYREEE come from the germline V gene (reference sequence). Deletions cut 2 bases from V and 8 bases from J, with 13 bases between. The CDR3 is made up of 13 amino acids. CDR3 in DNA: TGTGCCAGCAGCTTTGGCTTTGAGGAAGGCTACACCTTC. Amino acid sequence: CASSFGFEEGYTF.

The chain joins TRBV5-1 to TRBJ1-1, with TRBD1 as a possible D gene (6 bases). Germline values: CDR1 SGHRS, CDR2 YFSETQ. With 4 bases removed from V and 6 bases from J, the gap between germline ends came to 10 bases. The CDR3 extends over 12 amino acids. The CDR3, as DNA: TGCGCCAGCAGCCTTAACAGGGCTGAAGCTTTCTTT. Translated: CASSLNRAEAFF.

J is TRBJ1-5 and V is TRBV6-1; D is uncertain. Germline CDR1 is MNHNS and CDR2 is SASEGT. Trimming left V 4 bases short and J 0 bases short, with 13 bases between. This CDR3 is built from 16 residues. The CDR3 sequence: CASSGLSTYSNQPQHF. CDR3 DNA: TGTGCCAGCAGTGGACTCTCGACCTATAGCAATCAGCCCCAGCATTTT.

This clone has just one count. This sequence joins TRBV19 and TRBJ1-1; D may be TRBD1 (6 bases). Germline V gene sequence: CDR1 LNHDA, CDR2 SQIVND (reference sequence). The CDR3 loop spans 16 amino acids. Trimming removed 1 base at V and 4 bases at J, with 16 bases between. The CDR3 DNA is TGTGCCAGTAGTATAGTAGCTGGGGGGGCGGCCACTGAAGCTTTCTTT. Translated: CASSIVAGGAATEAFF.

The chain is built from TRBV4-3 and TRBJ2-5, with D perhaps matching TRBD2 (5 bases). Trimming removed 1 base from V and 4 bases from J, with 7 bases in between. The CDR3 spans 13 residues. The germline gives CDR1 LGHNA, CDR2 YSLEER. In DNA, the CDR3 is TGCGCCAGCAGCCAAGTAGAGGGAGAGACCCAGTACTTC. It is translated as CASSQVEGETQYF.

This clone was counted a few times. The chain couples TRBV4-1 to TRBJ1-2; D perhaps matches TRBD1 (5 bases). Trimming removed 1 base from V and 4 bases from J, with 10 bases in between. The CDR3 loop spans 14 amino acids. The germline V gene encodes CDR1 MGHRA and CDR2 YSYEKL. Here the CDR3 reads CASSQVKDSYGYTF. CDR3 DNA sequence: TGCGCCAGCAGCCAAGTTAAAGACAGCTATGGCTACACCTTC.

The chain joins TRBV6-5 to TRBJ2-2, with D possibly matching TRBD2 (5 bases). There are 12 residues in the CDR3. In germline, CDR1 is MNHEY, CDR2 SVGAGI. V was pared by 8 bases and J by 4 bases, with 8 bases between. The CDR3 loop is CASRRGTGELFF. In DNA, the CDR3 is TGTGCCAGCCGCCGGGGCACCGGGGAGCTGTTTTTT.

The rearrangement links TRBV5-1 to TRBJ1-4, with 8 nucleotides matching TRBD1. Germline lookup yields CDR1 SGHRS and CDR2 YFSETQ. Trimming cost V 4 bases and J 10 bases; bases outside gene matches: 12. The CDR3 runs to 15 residues. CDR3 DNA sequence: TGCGCCAGCAGCGTCGGGACAGGAGTCCTCGGAAAACTGTTTTTT. Its protein is CASSVGTGVLGKLFF.

The chain combines TRBV3-1 (or the pseudogene TRBV3-2) with TRBJ1-2, with TRBD1 identical over 7 bases. CDR3 length equals 14 residues. Losses at the gene ends were 3 bases for V and 0 bases for J; bases not matched to a gene: 1. Germline CDR1 is LGHDT and CDR2 is YNNKEL (reference sequence). The CDR3 region has the DNA TGTGCCAGCAGCCAGGGGACAGCTAACTATGGCTACACCTTC. Translation: CASSQGTANYGYTF.

The chain combines TRBV2 with TRBJ2-7; TRBD2 might be the D (5 bases). With 1 base removed from V and 4 bases from J, the gap between germline ends came to 5 bases. The germline gives CDR1 SNHLY, CDR2 FYNNEI. This CDR3 has 12 residues. CDR3 coding DNA: TGTGCCAGCAGTGAAGAGCGGTACGAGCAGTACTTC. Amino acid sequence: CASSEERYEQYF. Full variable domain (outside the CDR3, taken from reference TRBV2 and TRBJ2-7): EPEVTQTPSHQVTQMGQEVILRCVPISNHLYFYWYRQILGQKVEFLVSFYNNEISEKSEIFDDQFSVERPDGSNFTLKIRSTKLEDSAMYFCASSEERYEQYFGPGTRLTVT.

J is TRBJ2-6 and V is TRBV3-1 (or the pseudogene TRBV3-2); 8 bases fit TRBD2. Germline loops: CDR1 LGHDT, CDR2 YNNKEL (reference sequence). V shed 1 base and J 0 bases; nucleotides not matched to a gene: 5. The CDR3 spans 18 residues. The CDR3 DNA follows: TGTGCCAGCAGCCAAGGGGCGCGGGGGGTCTCTGGGGCCAACGTCCTGACTTTC. Protein: CASSQGARGVSGANVLTF.

V gene TRBV27 combines with J gene TRBJ1-5, with D possibly being TRBD1 (5 bases). The ends were cut back, 2 bases at V and 6 bases at J, with 17 bases in the middle. Germline V lookup: CDR1 MNHEY, CDR2 SMNVEV (reference sequence). There are 16 residues in the CDR3. CDR3 sequence reads: CASSLVGGSRAQPQHF. CDR3 nucleotide sequence: TGTGCCAGCAGTTTAGTCGGGGGGAGTCGCGCTCAGCCCCAGCATTTT.

The chain has TRBV4-2 and TRBJ1-4; D perhaps matches TRBD1 (5 bases). CDR1 LGHNA and CDR2 YNFKEQ come from the germline V gene. This CDR3 is built from 14 residues. The V gene lost 3 bases and the J gene lost 8 bases, with 13 bases spanning the gap. CDR3 amino acids: CASSQVDREEKLFF. In DNA, the CDR3 is TGTGCCAGCAGCCAGGTTGACAGAGAAGAAAAACTGTTTTTT.

V is TRBV4-3 and J is TRBJ2-2, with TRBD1 matching over 7 bases. This CDR3 spans 14 amino acids. Trimming took 6 bases from V and 4 from J; bases not matched to a gene: 5. CDR1 is LGHNA and CDR2 is YSLEER in the germline V gene. CDR3 in amino acids: CASREGGFTGELFF. The CDR3 region has the DNA TGCGCCAGCAGGGAAGGGGGCTTCACCGGGGAGCTGTTTTTT.

This CDR3 is CASSEGQGGGELFF. DNA of the CDR3: TGTGCCAGCAGCGAGGGACAGGGCGGCGGGGAGCTGTTTTTT. The chain is built from TRBV5-5 and TRBJ2-2; 9 nucleotides line up with TRBD1. CDR3 size: 14 residues. V lost 4 bases, J lost 7 bases, and 5 bases stayed unmatched. The V gene's germline CDR1 is SGHKS and CDR2 YYEKEE (reference sequence).

This chain links TRBV2 with TRBJ1-2; no definite D call. Trimming pared 7 bases from V and 5 bases from J, leaving 17 bases between. CDR1 is SNHLY and CDR2 is FYNNEI in the germline V gene. This CDR3 has 14 residues. The CDR3 is CASIPTREGYGYTF. The CDR3 DNA reads TGTGCCAGCATTCCGACTCGGGAAGGATATGGCTACACCTTC.

The rearrangement joins TRBV24-1 to TRBJ1-2, with 8 bases aligning to TRBD1. The junction had 7 bases not matched to a gene; V was cut back by 3 bases and J by 8 bases. Germline assignment: CDR1 KGHDR and CDR2 SFDVKD. The CDR3 extends over 14 amino acids. The CDR3, as DNA: TGTGCCACCAGTGATCCAGGGGGCGCGGTGGGCTACACCTTC. This sequence encodes CATSDPGGAVGYTF.

V and J are TRBV6-1 and TRBJ1-2; 9 bases are shared with TRBD1. With V trimmed by 4 bases and J by 2 bases, 8 bases remained unmatched. The CDR3 length is 16 residues. In germline, CDR1 is MNHNS, CDR2 SASEGT. Here the CDR3 DNA reads TGTGCCAGCAGTGCGATCCGGGACAGGGAAAACTATGGCTACACCTTC. Its protein is CASSAIRDRENYGYTF.

This rearrangement joins TRBV4-1 to TRBJ1-1; TRBD1 matches 7 bases. Per germline, CDR1 MGHRA and CDR2 YSYEKL. The CDR3 spans 15 residues. The ends lost 2 bases at V and 1 base at J; junction bases unmatched: 4. The CDR3 DNA reads as TGCGCCAGCAGCCAACCGGACAGGAGGAACACTGAAGCTTTCTTT. Protein: CASSQPDRRNTEAFF.